These T cell receptor beta chains were read from a single sample in a study of T-cell reconstitution after alpha-beta-depleted transplantation in children. TCRdb reprocessed the PCR reads via MiXCR and lists one record per CDR3 protein. The repertoire holds 380,000 or so distinct CDR3 sequences, with 10% to 15% as singletons. Sequenced material: PBMCs, taken from the stem cell graft. Every receptor here comes from a human donor who donated a stem cell graft to a child with Fanconi anemia. Both conserved end residues are part of each CDR3. Fields, in order: V gene, D gene, clone size, J gene, CDR3 protein, CDR3 DNA. A D gene is named only where the DNA matches it firmly. Clone size is not always given. Where it is, it says once, few, many or a class for expanded clones.

TRBV11-1	.	many	TRBJ2-7	CASSGDNYEQYF	TGTGCCAGCAGCGGGGACAACTACGAGCAGTACTTC
TRBV7-8	.	.	TRBJ2-1	CASSLEGPIVNEQFF	TGTGCCAGCAGCTTAGAAGGTCCGATTGTCAATGAGCAGTTCTTC
TRBV5-8	TRBD1	.	TRBJ2-7	CASSLIGGSVSYEQYF	TGTGCCAGCAGCTTGATAGGGGGCTCGGTCTCCTACGAGCAGTACTTC
TRBV29-1	TRBD1	few	TRBJ1-4	CSVADRGNEKLFF	TGCAGCGTTGCGGACAGGGGAAATGAAAAACTGTTTTTT
TRBV6-4	.	many	TRBJ2-1	CASRGPGGEQFF	TGTGCCAGCAGGGGGCCCGGCGGTGAGCAGTTCTTC
TRBV20-1	.	few	TRBJ2-3	CSSGRGPDTQYF	TGCAGCTCGGGTCGAGGCCCAGATACGCAGTATTTT
TRBV5-1	.	many	TRBJ2-6	CASSLATGANVLTF	TGCGCCAGCAGCTTAGCGACTGGGGCCAACGTCCTGACTTTC
TRBV19	.	.	TRBJ2-1	CASSPAAGISYNEQFF	TGTGCCAGTAGTCCTGCAGCAGGGATTAGCTACAATGAGCAGTTCTTC
TRBV15	TRBD2	few	TRBJ2-1	CATSRLAGGGYNEQFF	TGTGCCACCAGCAGACTAGCGGGGGGAGGGTACAATGAGCAGTTCTTC
TRBV7-2	.	.	TRBJ1-2	CASSLEGIGYTF	TGTGCCAGCAGCTTAGAAGGGATTGGCTACACCTTC
TRBV28	.	few	TRBJ2-1	CASSEQGNEQFF	TGTGCCAGCAGTGAGCAGGGTAATGAGCAGTTCTTC
TRBV7-6	TRBD2	few	TRBJ2-1	CASSLAPVRTRNNEQFF	TGTGCCAGCAGCTTAGCGCCTGTCCGGACTAGGAACAATGAGCAGTTCTTC
TRBV5-1	TRBD1	few	TRBJ1-2	CASSSQGQESGYTF	TGCGCCAGCAGCTCACAGGGACAGGAAAGTGGCTACACCTTC
TRBV5-1	TRBD1	.	TRBJ2-6	CASHRDRETGANVLTF	TGCGCCAGTCACCGGGACAGAGAAACTGGGGCCAACGTCCTGACTTTC
TRBV2	.	few	TRBJ2-7	CASSAAGYEQYF	TGTGCCAGCAGTGCTGCGGGCTACGAGCAGTACTTC
TRBV20-1	TRBD1	many	TRBJ2-7	CSARDVRGQGYEQYF	TGCAGTGCTAGAGATGTTAGGGGACAGGGGTACGAGCAGTACTTC
TRBV18	.	.	TRBJ1-1	CASSPGAPEAFF	TGTGCCAGCTCCCCAGGGGCCCCTGAAGCTTTCTTT
TRBV4-3	TRBD1	.	TRBJ2-2	CASSQEGTGYTGELFF	TGCGCCAGCAGCCAAGAAGGGACAGGGTACACCGGGGAGCTGTTTTTT
TRBV10-3	.	.	TRBJ1-6	CAGNSVLNSPLHF	TGTGCCGGGAACAGTGTCCTCAATTCACCCCTCCACTTT
TRBV20-1	.	few	TRBJ1-1	CSASGGVVNTEAFF	TGCAGTGCTAGTGGCGGGGTGGTGAACACTGAAGCTTTCTTT
TRBV5-6	TRBD2	many	TRBJ2-1	CASSLGGLAAYNEQFF	TGTGCCAGCAGCTTGGGAGGACTAGCGGCTTACAATGAGCAGTTCTTC
TRBV7-9	.	few	TRBJ2-1	CASRGEGGNEQFF	TGTGCCAGCCGAGGGGAGGGGGGCAATGAGCAGTTCTTC
TRBV4-3	.	many	TRBJ1-2	CASSPVGGVSYGYTF	TGCGCCAGCAGCCCCGTCGGGGGGGTGAGCTATGGCTACACCTTC
TRBV10-3	.	few	TRBJ2-5	CAISQNREETQYF	TGTGCCATCAGCCAGAACAGGGAAGAGACCCAGTACTTC
TRBV20-1	TRBD2	.	TRBJ2-5	CSARDPGASGGETQYF	TGCAGTGCTAGAGATCCGGGGGCTAGCGGGGGAGAGACCCAGTACTTC
TRBV5-1	.	few	TRBJ2-2	CASSPEGSSGELFF	TGCGCCAGCAGCCCGGAGGGGTCATCCGGGGAGCTGTTTTTT
TRBV5-1	TRBD2	.	TRBJ2-3	CASSLPSGDTDTQYF	TGCGCCAGCAGCTTACCTAGCGGGGACACAGATACGCAGTATTTT
TRBV12-3/TRBV12-4	TRBD2	many	TRBJ2-1	CASASGSYNEQFF	TGTGCCAGCGCTAGCGGCTCCTACAATGAGCAGTTCTTC
TRBV9	.	many	TRBJ2-1	CASSFGGLPGNEQFF	TGTGCCAGCAGCTTTGGGGGGCTCCCCGGCAATGAGCAGTTCTTC
TRBV5-1	.	many	TRBJ2-7	CASSPSFASYEQYF	TGCGCCAGCAGCCCCTCATTCGCATCCTACGAGCAGTACTTC
TRBV5-4	.	few	TRBJ2-5	CASRGTPYQETQYF	TGTGCCAGCAGAGGGACTCCGTACCAAGAGACCCAGTACTTC
TRBV7-9	.	few	TRBJ1-2	CASSFSAGHYGYTF	TGTGCCAGCAGCTTTAGTGCAGGGCACTATGGCTACACCTTC
TRBV27	TRBD1	.	TRBJ1-5	CASRRGQPNQPQHF	TGTGCCAGTCGGAGGGGACAGCCTAATCAGCCCCAGCATTTT
TRBV4-3	.	.	TRBJ1-1	CASSQEGNGLTEAFF	TGCGCCAGCAGCCAAGAAGGGAACGGGCTCACTGAAGCTTTCTTT
TRBV12-3/TRBV12-4	TRBD1	few	TRBJ1-2	CASSLGTGYGYTF	TGTGCCAGCAGTTTAGGGACAGGGTATGGCTACACCTTC
TRBV4-3	.	.	TRBJ2-1	CASSQLVRSGFSEEQFF	TGCGCCAGCAGCCAATTGGTTCGTAGCGGTTTTTCGGAAGAGCAGTTCTTC